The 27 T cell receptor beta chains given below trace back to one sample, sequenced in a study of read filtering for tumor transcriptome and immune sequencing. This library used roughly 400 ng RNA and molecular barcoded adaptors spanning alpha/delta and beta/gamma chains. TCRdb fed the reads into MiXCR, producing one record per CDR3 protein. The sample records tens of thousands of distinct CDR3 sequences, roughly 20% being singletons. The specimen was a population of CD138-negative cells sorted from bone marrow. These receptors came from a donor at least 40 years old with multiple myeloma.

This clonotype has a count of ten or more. This CDR3 reads CASSLRTMNTEAFF. The CDR3 bases are TGTGCCAGCAGCTTACGGACTATGAACACTGAAGCTTTCTTT. The chain carries TRBV7-2 and TRBJ1-1, with D unclear. The CDR3 is 14 amino acids. Trimming removed 2 bases from V and 0 bases from J, with 7 bases in between. The V gene's germline CDR1 is SGHTA and CDR2 FQGNSA.

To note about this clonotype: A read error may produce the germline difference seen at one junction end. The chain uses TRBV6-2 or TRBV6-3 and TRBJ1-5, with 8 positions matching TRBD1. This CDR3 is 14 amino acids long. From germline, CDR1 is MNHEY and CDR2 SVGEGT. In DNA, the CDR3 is TGTGCCAGCAGTGAAGCCAGGGGGCCTCAGTCCCAGCATTTT. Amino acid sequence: CASSEARGPQSQHF.

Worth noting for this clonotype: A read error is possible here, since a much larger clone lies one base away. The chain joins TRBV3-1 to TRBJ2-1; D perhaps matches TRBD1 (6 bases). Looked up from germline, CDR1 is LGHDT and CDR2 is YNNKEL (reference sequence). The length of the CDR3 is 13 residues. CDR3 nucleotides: TGTACCAGCAGCCCTCCCACAGGGTATGAGCAGTTCTTC. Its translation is CTSSPPTGYEQFF.

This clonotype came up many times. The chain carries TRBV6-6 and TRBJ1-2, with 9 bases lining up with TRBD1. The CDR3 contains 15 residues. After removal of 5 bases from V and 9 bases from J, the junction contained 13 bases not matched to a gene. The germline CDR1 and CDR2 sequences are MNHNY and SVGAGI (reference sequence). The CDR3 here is CASSRGLQGAISYTF. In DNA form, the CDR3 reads TGTGCCAGCAGTCGAGGGTTACAGGGGGCGATAAGCTACACCTTC.

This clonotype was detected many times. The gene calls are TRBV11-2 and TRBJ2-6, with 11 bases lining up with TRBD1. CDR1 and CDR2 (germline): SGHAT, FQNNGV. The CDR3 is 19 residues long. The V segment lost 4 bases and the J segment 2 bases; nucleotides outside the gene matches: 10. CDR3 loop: CASSSGPDRGLPGANVLTF. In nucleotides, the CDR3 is TGTGCCAGCAGCTCCGGTCCGGACAGGGGGCTTCCTGGGGCCAACGTCCTGACTTTC.

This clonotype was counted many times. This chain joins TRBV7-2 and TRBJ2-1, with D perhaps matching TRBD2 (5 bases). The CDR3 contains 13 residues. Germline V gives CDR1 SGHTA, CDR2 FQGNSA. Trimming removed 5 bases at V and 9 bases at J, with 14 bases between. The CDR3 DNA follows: TGTGCCAGCAGCCACTCGAGGGAAGGTGAGCAGTTCTTC. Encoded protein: CASSHSREGEQFF. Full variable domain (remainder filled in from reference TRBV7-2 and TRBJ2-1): GAGVSQSPSNKVTEKGKDVELRCDPISGHTALYWYRQSLGQGLEFLIYFQGNSAPDKSGLPSDRFSAERTGGSVSTLTIQRTQQEDSAVYLCASSHSREGEQFFGPGTRLTVL.

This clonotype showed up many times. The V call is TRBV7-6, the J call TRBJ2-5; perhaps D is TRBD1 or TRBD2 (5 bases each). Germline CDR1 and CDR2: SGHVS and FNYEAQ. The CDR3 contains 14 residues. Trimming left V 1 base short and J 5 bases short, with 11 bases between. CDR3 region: CASSLVRDGETQYF. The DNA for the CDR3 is TGTGCCAGCAGCTTAGTACGGGACGGGGAGACCCAGTACTTC.

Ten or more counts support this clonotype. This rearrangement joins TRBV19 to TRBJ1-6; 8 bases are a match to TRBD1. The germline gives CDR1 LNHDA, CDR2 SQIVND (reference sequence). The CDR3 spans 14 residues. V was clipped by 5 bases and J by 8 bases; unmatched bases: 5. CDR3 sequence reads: CASSPDRAYSPLHF. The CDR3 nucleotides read TGTGCCAGTAGTCCGGACAGGGCATATTCACCCCTCCACTTT.

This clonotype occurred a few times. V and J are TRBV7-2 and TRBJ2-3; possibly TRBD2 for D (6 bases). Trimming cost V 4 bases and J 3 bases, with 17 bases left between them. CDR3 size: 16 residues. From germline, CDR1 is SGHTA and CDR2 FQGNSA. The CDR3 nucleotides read TGTGCCAGCAGCTCCTTGGGTCGGGAGACTACAGATACGCAGTATTTT. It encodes CASSSLGRETTDTQYF.

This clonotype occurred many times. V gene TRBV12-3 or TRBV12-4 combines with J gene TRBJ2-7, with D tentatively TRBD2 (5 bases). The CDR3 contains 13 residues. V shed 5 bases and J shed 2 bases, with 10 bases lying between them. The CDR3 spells CASSNSGAYEQYF. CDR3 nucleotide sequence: TGTGCCAGCAGTAACAGCGGAGCCTACGAGCAGTACTTC.

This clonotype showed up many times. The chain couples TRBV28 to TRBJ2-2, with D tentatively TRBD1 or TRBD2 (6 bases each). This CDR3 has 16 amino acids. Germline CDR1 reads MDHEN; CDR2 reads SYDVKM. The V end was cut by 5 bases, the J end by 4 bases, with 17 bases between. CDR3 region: CASSRGNRAGTGELFF. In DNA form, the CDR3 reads TGTGCCAGCAGTCGCGGGAACAGGGCGGGCACCGGGGAGCTGTTTTTT.

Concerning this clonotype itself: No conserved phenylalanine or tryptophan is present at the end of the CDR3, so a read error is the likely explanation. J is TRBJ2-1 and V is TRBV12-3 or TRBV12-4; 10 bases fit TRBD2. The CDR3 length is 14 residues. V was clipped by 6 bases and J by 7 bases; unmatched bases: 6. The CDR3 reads CASRASGSSNEQFY. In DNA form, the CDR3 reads TGTGCCAGCAGGGCTAGCGGGAGCTCAAATGAGCAGTTCTAC.

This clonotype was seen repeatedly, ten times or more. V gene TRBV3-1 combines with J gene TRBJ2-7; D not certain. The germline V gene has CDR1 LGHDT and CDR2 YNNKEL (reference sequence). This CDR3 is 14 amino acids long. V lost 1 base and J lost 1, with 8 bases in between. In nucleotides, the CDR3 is TGTGCCAGCAGCCAAGGTACCGATTCCTACGAGCAGTACTTC. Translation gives CASSQGTDSYEQYF.

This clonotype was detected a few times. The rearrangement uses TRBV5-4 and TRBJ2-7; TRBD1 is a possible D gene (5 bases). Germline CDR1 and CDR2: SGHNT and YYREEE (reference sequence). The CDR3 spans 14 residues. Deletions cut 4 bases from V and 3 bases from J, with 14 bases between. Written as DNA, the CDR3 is TGTGCCAGCAGCGCCCAAGGGGCGAGCTACGAGCAGTACTTC. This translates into CASSAQGASYEQYF.

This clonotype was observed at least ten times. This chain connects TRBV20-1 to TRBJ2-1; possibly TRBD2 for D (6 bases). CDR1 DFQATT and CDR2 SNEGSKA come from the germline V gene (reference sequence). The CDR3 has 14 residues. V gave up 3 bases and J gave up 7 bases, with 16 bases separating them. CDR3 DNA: TGCAGTGCTAGGTCCAGTTTTGCGGGGAATGAGCAGTTCTTC. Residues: CSARSSFAGNEQFF.

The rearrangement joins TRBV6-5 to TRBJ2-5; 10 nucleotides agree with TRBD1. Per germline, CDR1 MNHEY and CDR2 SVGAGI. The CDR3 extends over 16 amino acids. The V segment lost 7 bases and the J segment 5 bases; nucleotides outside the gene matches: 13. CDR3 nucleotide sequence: TGTGCCAGCAAGGTTGGGACAGGGGTGCTCGAGGAGACCCAGTACTTC. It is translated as CASKVGTGVLEETQYF.

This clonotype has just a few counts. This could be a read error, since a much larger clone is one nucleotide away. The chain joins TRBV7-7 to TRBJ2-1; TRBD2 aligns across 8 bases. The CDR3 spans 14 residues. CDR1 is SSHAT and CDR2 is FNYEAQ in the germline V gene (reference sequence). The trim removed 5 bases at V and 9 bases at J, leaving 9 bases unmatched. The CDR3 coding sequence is TGTGCCAGCAGCCCCGGGACTAGTAACGGTGAGCAGTTCTTC. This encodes CASSPGTSNGEQFF.

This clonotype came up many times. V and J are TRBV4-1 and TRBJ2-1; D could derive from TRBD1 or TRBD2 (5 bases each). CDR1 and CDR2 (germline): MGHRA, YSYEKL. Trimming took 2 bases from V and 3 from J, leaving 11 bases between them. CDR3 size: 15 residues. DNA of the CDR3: TGCGCCAGCAGCCAACCTGGGGCGGGCTACAATGAGCAGTTCTTC. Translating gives CASSQPGAGYNEQFF.

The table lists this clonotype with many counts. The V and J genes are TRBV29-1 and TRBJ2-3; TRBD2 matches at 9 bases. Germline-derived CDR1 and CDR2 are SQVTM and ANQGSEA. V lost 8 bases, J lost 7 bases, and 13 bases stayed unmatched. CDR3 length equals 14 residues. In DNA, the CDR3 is TGCAGCATTAATAGCGGGAGTTCCTTAAATACGCAGTATTTT. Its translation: CSINSGSSLNTQYF.

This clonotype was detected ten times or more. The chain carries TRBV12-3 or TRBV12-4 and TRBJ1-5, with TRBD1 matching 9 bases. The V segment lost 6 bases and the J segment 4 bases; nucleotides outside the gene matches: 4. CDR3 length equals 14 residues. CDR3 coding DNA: TGTGCCAGCAGCCCGGGACAGGGTAATCAGCCCCAGCATTTT. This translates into CASSPGQGNQPQHF.

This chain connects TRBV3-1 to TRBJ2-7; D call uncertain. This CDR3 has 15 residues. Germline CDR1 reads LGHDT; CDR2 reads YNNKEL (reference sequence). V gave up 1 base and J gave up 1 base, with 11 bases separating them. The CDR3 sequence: CASSQGLELSYEQYF. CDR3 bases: TGTGCCAGCAGCCAAGGTCTTGAACTGTCCTACGAGCAGTACTTC.

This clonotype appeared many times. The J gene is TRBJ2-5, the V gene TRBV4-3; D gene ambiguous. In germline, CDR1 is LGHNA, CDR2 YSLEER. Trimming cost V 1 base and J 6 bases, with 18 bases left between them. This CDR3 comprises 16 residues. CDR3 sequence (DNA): TGCGCCAGCAGCCAAGGCCGAGGCAGGTCTGGGAAGACCCAGTACTTC. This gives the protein CASSQGRGRSGKTQYF.

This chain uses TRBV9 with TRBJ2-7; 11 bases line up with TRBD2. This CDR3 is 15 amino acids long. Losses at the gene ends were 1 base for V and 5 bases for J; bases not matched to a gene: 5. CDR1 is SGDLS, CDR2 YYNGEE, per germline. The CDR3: CASSVLGTSGDEQYF. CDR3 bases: TGTGCCAGCAGCGTACTCGGGACTAGCGGCGACGAGCAGTACTTC.

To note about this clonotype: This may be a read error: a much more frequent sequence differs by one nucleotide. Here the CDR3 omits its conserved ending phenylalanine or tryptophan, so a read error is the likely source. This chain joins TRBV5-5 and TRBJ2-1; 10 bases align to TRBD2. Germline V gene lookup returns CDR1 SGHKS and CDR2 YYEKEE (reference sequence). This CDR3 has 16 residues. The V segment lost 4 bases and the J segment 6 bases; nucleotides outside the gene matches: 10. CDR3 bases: TGTGCCAGCAGCGAAACCGGGACTAGCGAGCCCAATGAGCAGTTCCTC. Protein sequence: CASSETGTSEPNEQFL.

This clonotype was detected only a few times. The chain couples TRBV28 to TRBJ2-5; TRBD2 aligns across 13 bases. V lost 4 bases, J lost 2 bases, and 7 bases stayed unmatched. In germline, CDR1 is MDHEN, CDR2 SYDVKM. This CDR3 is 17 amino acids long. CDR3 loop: CASSSRTSGSGQETQYF. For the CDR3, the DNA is TGTGCCAGCAGTTCGCGGACTAGCGGGAGTGGACAAGAGACCCAGTACTTC.

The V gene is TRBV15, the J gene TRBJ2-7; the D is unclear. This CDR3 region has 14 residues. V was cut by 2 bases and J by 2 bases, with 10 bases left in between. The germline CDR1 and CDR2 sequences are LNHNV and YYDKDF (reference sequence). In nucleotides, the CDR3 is TGTGCCACCAGCAGAAGGAACAGTCCCTACGAGCAGTACTTC. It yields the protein CATSRRNSPYEQYF.

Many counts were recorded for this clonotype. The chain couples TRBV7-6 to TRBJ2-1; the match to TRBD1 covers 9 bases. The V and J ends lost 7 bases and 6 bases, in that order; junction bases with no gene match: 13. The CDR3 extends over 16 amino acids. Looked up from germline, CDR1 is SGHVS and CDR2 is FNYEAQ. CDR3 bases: TGTGCCAGCATCCACCTCCGGGACAGGGTTACCAATGAGCAGTTCTTC. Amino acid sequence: CASIHLRDRVTNEQFF.